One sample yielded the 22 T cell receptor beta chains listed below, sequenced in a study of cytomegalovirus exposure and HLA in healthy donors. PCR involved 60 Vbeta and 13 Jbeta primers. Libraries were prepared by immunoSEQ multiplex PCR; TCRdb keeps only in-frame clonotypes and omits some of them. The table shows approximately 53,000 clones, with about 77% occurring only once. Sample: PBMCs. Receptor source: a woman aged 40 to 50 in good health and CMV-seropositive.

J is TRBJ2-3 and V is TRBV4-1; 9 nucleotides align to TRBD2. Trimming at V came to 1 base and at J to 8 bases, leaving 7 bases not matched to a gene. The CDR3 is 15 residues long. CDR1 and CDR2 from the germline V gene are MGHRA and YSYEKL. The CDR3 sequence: CASSQVSGGIGTQYF. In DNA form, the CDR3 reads TGCGCCAGCAGCCAAGTAAGCGGGGGGATCGGTACGCAGTATTTT.

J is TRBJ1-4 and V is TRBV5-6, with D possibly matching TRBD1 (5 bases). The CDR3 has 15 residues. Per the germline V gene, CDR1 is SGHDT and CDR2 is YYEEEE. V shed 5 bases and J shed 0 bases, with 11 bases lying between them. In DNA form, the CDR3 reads TGTGCCAGCAGGAAAACAGGTGCAACTAATGAAAAACTGTTTTTT. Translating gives CASRKTGATNEKLFF.

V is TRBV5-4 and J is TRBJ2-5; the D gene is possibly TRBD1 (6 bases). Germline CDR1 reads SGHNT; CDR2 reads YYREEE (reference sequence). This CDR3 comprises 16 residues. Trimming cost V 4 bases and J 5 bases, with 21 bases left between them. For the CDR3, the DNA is TGTGCCAGCAGCCCGGTCGGTAGAGTGGGGGCGGAGACCCAGTACTTC. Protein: CASSPVGRVGAETQYF.

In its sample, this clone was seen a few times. CDR3: CASSQTTGIGNTIYF. In DNA, the CDR3 is TGCGCCAGCAGCCAAACGACAGGGATCGGAAACACCATATATTTT. J is TRBJ1-3 and V is TRBV4-3, with 7 bases lining up with TRBD1. Per the germline V gene, CDR1 is LGHNA and CDR2 is YSLEER. J was trimmed by 4 bases and V by 2 bases; bases with no gene match: 5. The CDR3 totals 15 residues.

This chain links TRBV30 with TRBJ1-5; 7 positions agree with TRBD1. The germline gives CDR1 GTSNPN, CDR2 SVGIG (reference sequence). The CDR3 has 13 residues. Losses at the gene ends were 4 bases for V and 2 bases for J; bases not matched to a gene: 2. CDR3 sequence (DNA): TGTGCCTGGACAGGGGGTGGCAATCAGCCCCAGCATTTT. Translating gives CAWTGGGNQPQHF. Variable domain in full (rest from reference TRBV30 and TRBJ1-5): SQTIHQWPATLVQPVGSPLSLECTVEGTSNPNLYWYRQAAGRGLQLLFYSVGIGQISSEVPQNLSASRPQDRQFILSSKKLLLSDSGFYLCAWTGGGNQPQHFGDGTRLSIL.

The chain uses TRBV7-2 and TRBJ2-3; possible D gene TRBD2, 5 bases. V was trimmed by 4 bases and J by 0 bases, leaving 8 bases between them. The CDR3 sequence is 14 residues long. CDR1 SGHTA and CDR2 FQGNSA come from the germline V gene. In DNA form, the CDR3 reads TGTGCCAGCAGCTCAGACTATAGCACAGATACGCAGTATTTT. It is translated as CASSSDYSTDTQYF.

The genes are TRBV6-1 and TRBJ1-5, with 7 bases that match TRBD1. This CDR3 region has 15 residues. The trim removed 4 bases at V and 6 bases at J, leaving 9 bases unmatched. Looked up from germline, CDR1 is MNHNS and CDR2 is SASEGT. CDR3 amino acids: CASSGGQEWGQPQHF. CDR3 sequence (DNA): TGTGCCAGCAGTGGAGGACAGGAATGGGGTCAGCCCCAGCATTTT.

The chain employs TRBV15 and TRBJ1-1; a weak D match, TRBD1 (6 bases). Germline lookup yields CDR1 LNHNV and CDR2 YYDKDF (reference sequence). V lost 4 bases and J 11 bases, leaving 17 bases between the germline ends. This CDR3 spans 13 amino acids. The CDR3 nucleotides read TGTGCCACCAGCACAGTCGTTCGACAGGAGGCTTTCTTT. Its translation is CATSTVVRQEAFF.

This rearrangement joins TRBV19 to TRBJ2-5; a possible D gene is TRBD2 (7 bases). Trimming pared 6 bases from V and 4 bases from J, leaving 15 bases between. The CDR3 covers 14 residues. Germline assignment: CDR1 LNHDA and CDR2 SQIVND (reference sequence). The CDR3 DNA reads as TGTGCCAGTAGCCAGGGGAGGGAGGGAGAGACCCAGTACTTC. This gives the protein CASSQGREGETQYF.

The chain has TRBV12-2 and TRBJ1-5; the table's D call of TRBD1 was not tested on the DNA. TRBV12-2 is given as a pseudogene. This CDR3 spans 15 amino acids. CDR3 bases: TGTGCAAGTCGCCCCCAGGGGTATAGCAATCAGCCCCAGCATTTT. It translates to CASRPQGYSNQPQHF.

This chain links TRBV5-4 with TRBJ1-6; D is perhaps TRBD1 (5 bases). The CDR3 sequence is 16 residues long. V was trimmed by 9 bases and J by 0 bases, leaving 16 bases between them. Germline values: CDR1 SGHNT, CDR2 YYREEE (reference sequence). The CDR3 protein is CAKRQNRSSYNSPLHF. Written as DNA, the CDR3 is TGTGCCAAAAGACAGAATAGGAGCTCCTATAATTCACCCCTCCACTTT.

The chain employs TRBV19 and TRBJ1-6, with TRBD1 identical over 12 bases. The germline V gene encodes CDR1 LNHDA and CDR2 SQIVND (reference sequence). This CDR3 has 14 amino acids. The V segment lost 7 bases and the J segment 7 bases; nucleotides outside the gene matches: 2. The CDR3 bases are TGTGCCAGTATGGGGACAGGGGGCAATTCACCCCTCCACTTT. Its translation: CASMGTGGNSPLHF.

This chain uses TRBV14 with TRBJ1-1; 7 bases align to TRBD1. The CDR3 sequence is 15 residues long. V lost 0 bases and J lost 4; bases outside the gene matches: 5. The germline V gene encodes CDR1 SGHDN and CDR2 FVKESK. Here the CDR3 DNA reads TGTGCCAGCAGCCAAGATCTACAGGGGAGCACTGAAGCTTTCTTT. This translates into CASSQDLQGSTEAFF.

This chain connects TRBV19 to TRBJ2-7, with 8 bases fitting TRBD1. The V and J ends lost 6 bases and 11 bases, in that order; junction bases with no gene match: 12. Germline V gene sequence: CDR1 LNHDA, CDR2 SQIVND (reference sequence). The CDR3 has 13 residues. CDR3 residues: CASSLESTGEKYF. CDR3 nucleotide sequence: TGTGCCAGTAGCCTAGAATCGACAGGGGAGAAGTACTTC. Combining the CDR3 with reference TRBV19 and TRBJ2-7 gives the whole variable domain DGGITQSPKYLFRKEGQNVTLSCEQNLNHDAMYWYRQDPGQGLRLIYYSQIVNDFQKGDIAEGYSVSREKKESFPLTVTSAQKNPTAFYLCASSLESTGEKYFGPGTRLTVT.

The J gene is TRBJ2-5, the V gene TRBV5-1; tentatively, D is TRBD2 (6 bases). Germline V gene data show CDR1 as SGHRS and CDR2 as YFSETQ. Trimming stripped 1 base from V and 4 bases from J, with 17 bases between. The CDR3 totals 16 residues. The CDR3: CASSLQVGGAGETQYF. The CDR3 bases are TGCGCCAGCAGCTTGCAGGTCGGCGGGGCGGGAGAGACCCAGTACTTC.

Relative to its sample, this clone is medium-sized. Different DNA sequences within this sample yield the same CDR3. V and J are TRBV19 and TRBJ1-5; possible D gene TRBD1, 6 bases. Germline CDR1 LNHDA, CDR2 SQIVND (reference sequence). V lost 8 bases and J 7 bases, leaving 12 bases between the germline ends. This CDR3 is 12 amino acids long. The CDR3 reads CASWGGGQPQHF. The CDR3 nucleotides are TGTGCCAGTTGGGGAGGGGGACAGCCCCAGCATTTT.

CDR3: CASSYPTGGVETQYF. CDR3 nucleotide sequence: TGTGCCAGCAGTTATCCCACGGGGGGGGTAGAGACCCAGTACTTC. V gene TRBV6-5 combines with J gene TRBJ2-5; 8 bases map to TRBD2. The CDR3 runs to 15 residues. Germline CDR1 reads MNHEY; CDR2 reads SVGAGI. After removal of 3 bases from V and 4 bases from J, the junction contained 7 bases not matched to a gene.

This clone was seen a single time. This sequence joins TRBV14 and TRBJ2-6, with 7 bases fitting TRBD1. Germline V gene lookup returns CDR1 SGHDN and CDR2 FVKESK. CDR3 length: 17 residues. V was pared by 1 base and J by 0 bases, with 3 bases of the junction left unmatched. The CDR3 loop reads CASSQGQGDSGANVLTF. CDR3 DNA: TGTGCCAGCAGCCAAGGACAGGGAGACTCTGGGGCCAACGTCCTGACTTTC.

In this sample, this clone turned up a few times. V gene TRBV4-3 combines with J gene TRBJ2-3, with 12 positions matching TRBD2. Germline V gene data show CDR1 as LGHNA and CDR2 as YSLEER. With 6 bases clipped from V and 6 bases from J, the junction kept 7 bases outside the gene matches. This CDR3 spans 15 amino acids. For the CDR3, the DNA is TGCGCCAGCAGGCACAGCGGGACTAGCGGGGATACGCAGTATTTT. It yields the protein CASRHSGTSGDTQYF.

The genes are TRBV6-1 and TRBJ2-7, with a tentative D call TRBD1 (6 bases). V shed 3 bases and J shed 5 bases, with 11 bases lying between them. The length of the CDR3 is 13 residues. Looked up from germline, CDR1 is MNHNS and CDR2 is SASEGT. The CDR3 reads CASSDLGGHEQYF. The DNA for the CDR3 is TGTGCCAGCAGTGACCTTGGGGGCCACGAGCAGTACTTC.

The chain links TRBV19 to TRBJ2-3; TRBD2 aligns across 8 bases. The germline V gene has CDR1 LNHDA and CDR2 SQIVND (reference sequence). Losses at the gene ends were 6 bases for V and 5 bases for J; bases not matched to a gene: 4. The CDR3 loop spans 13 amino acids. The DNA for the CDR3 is TGTGCCAGTAGGACGGGGGGGCGAGATACGCAGTATTTT. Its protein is CASRTGGRDTQYF.

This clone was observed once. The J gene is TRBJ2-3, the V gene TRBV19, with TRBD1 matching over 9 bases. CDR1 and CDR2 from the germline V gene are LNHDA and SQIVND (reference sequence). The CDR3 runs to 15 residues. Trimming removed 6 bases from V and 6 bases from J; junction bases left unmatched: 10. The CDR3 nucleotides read TGTGCCAGTAGCCGCACAGGGGGCCGGTGGGATACGCAGTATTTT. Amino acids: CASSRTGGRWDTQYF.